A selection of T cell receptor beta chains follows, all from one sample in a study of OX40 agonist ivuxolimab in advanced cancers. Sequencing was performed with immunoSEQ multiplex PCR; in TCRdb, only in-frame clones are kept and a portion is missing. The sample consists of 55,000 to 85,000 clones, about 90% of them appearing once. The sequences come from CD4+ or CD8+ T cells sorted from blood, collected in a trial of the OX40 agonist ivuxolimab. Source of these receptors: an adult with an advanced solid tumor such as melanoma, head and neck, liver or kidney cancer. Each CDR3 is given with its conserved first and last residue. A D gene is named only where the DNA matches it firmly. Only some rows state a clone size, as once, few, many or a class for expanded clones.

D gene	clone size	V gene	J gene	CDR3 length	CDR3 protein	CDR3 DNA
-	-	TRBV7-3	TRBJ2-2	16	CASRLGAAGGTGELFF	TGTGCCAGCAGATTAGGGGCTGCGGGTGGCACCGGGGAGCTGTTTTTT
TRBD1	-	TRBV28	TRBJ2-7	17	CASSFLGGASYSYEQYF	TGTGCCAGCAGTTTTTTAGGGGGCGCTTCATACTCCTACGAGCAGTACTTC
-	-	TRBV27	TRBJ2-1	16	CASSNLKVSSYNEQFF	TGTGCCAGCAGTAACTTAAAGGTGAGCTCCTACAATGAGCAGTTCTTC
-	-	TRBV19	TRBJ2-2	13	CASSPPETGELFF	TGTGCCAGTAGCCCCCCGGAGACCGGGGAGCTGTTTTTT
-	-	TRBV7-2	TRBJ2-1	11	CASSLRSEQFF	TGTGCCAGCAGCTTGAGAAGTGAGCAGTTCTTC
TRBD2	-	TRBV6-5	TRBJ2-7	15	CASSAETSGRTEQYF	TGTGCCAGCAGCGCCGAGACTAGCGGGAGAACCGAGCAGTACTTC
-	-	TRBV4-1	TRBJ2-2	16	CASSQLTGAYTGELFF	TGCGCCAGCAGCCAGTTGACAGGTGCTTACACCGGGGAGCTGTTTTTT
-	-	TRBV6-6	TRBJ1-1	15	CASSYDPPRGTEAFF	TGTGCCAGCAGTTACGATCCACCCCGGGGGACTGAAGCTTTCTTT
-	-	TRBV10-2	TRBJ1-1	15	CASSEWGQGRTEAFF	TGCGCCAGCAGTGAGTGGGGGCAGGGGAGGACTGAAGCTTTCTTT
TRBD1	-	TRBV29-1	TRBJ1-4	13	CSVEGTGSEKLFF	TGCAGCGTTGAAGGGACAGGGAGTGAAAAACTGTTTTTT
-	-	TRBV29-1	TRBJ2-7	13	CSVEDSPTYEQYF	TGCAGCGTTGAAGACTCGCCTACCTACGAGCAGTACTTC
-	once	TRBV11-3	TRBJ2-2	16	CASSLDSRAITGELFF	TGTGCCAGCAGCTTAGACTCGAGAGCGATCACCGGGGAGCTGTTTTTT
-	-	TRBV19	TRBJ2-7	15	CASSIGAGALGEQYF	TGTGCCAGTAGTATAGGTGCGGGTGCTTTAGGCGAGCAGTACTTC
TRBD1	-	TRBV7-3	TRBJ2-3	17	CASSPQGQGFGTDTQYF	TGTGCCAGCAGCCCCCAAGGACAGGGTTTCGGAACAGATACGCAGTATTTT
-	-	TRBV11-1	TRBJ1-1	15	CASTVALGREVEAFF	TGTGCCAGCACCGTGGCCCTAGGCAGGGAGGTTGAAGCTTTCTTT
TRBD2	-	TRBV6-5	TRBJ2-5	16	CASSYAGTNLLETQYF	TGTGCCAGCAGTTACGCCGGGACTAACCTTTTAGAGACCCAGTACTTC
-	few	TRBV18	TRBJ2-3	17	CASSPAISGKSTDTQYF	TGTGCCAGCTCACCAGCTATATCAGGGAAAAGCACAGATACGCAGTATTTT